This is a list of T cell receptor beta chains from one sample in a study of human T cells and chemical hapten exposure. TCRdb re-derived calls from the RACE reads in MiXCR, one entry per CDR3 protein. The table records some 79,000 distinct CDR3 sequences, roughly 7.2% of them present only once. Sample: whole blood, taken in connection with sensitization to the hapten diphenylcyclopropenone (DPC). The receptor source for this set is a woman aged 25-40 years with alopecia areata. Some clones in this sample may be carry-over from other donors' samples. Each CDR3 is given with its conserved first and last residue. A D gene is named only where the DNA matches it firmly. Some rows mark clone size as missing; the rest say once, few, many or name a class of expanded clone.

j_call clone_size cdr3_length d_call v_call cdr3_aa cdr3_nt
TRBJ1-1 many 13 - TRBV2 CASRTGPVTEAFF TGTGCCAGCAGGACGGGACCAGTTACTGAAGCTTTCTTT
TRBJ1-2 - 14 - TRBV2 CASRGTLTNYGYTF TGTGCCAGCAGGGGGACATTAACTAACTATGGCTACACCTTC
TRBJ2-7 many 13 - TRBV2 CASIRDQSYEQYF TGTGCCAGCATTCGGGACCAGTCCTACGAGCAGTACTTC
TRBJ2-2 many 15 TRBD1 TRBV4-2 CASSSMTGSAGELFF TGTGCCAGCAGTAGTATGACAGGGAGCGCCGGGGAGCTGTTTTTT
TRBJ1-2 - 16 TRBD1 TRBV6-6 CASSRRTGGVGYGYTF TGTGCCAGCAGTCGACGGACAGGGGGCGTAGGCTATGGCTACACCTTC
TRBJ1-6 - 16 - TRBV7-2 CASSTWTETYNSPLHF TGTGCCAGCAGCACATGGACGGAAACCTATAATTCACCCCTCCACTTT
TRBJ2-2 many 18 - TRBV3-1 CASSQDGTKVTNTGELFF TGTGCCAGCAGCCAAGACGGGACAAAAGTCACGAACACCGGGGAGCTGTTTTTT
TRBJ2-3 - 14 - TRBV18 CASSPQPGTDTQYF TGTGCCAGCTCACCACAGCCCGGCACAGATACGCAGTATTTT
TRBJ1-1 few 13 TRBD1 TRBV2 CASRTGYGSEAFF TGTGCCAGCAGGACAGGGTATGGGTCTGAAGCTTTCTTT
TRBJ2-1 - 15 - TRBV7-8 CASSQRYMRYNEQFF TGTGCCAGCAGTCAGCGGTACATGAGGTACAATGAGCAGTTCTTC
TRBJ2-7 few 15 TRBD1 TRBV2 CASRSTGGASREQYF TGTGCCAGCAGATCGACAGGGGGCGCCTCTCGGGAGCAGTACTTC
TRBJ1-4 - 15 TRBD1 TRBV5-5 CASSQRDRDFEKLFF TGTGCCAGCAGCCAGAGGGACAGGGATTTTGAAAAACTGTTTTTT
TRBJ1-2 many 16 - TRBV6-1 CASSEAPLGADYGYTF TGTGCCAGCAGTGAAGCTCCCCTGGGGGCGGACTATGGCTACACCTTC
TRBJ2-7 - 16 TRBD2 TRBV14 CASSQLAGVPPYEQYF TGTGCCAGCAGCCAGCTAGCGGGGGTACCCCCCTACGAGCAGTACTTC
TRBJ2-2 few 16 - TRBV20-1 CSARPLKLGNTGELFF TGCAGTGCTAGACCTTTAAAGCTCGGGAACACCGGGGAGCTGTTTTTT
TRBJ2-6 - 21 TRBD1 TRBV6-6 CASSCKLKGGQGGSGANVLTF TGTGCCAGCAGTTGCAAATTGAAAGGCGGACAGGGCGGCTCTGGGGCCAACGTCCTGACTTTC
TRBJ2-1 many 21 - TRBV7-9 CASSQPNRNYGGATSYNEQFF TGTGCCAGCAGCCAACCTAACAGAAATTATGGAGGGGCGACCTCCTACAATGAGCAGTTCTTC
TRBJ1-2 many 12 - TRBV29-1 CSVETKSYGYTF TGCAGCGTTGAGACAAAGAGCTATGGCTACACCTTC
TRBJ2-1 few 14 - TRBV5-1 CASSLKAVYNEQFF TGCGCCAGCAGCTTGAAAGCAGTATACAATGAGCAGTTCTTC
TRBJ2-7 - 17 - TRBV7-2 CASSLSYPGAIKYEQYF TGTGCCAGCAGCTTAAGCTATCCAGGAGCTATAAAGTACGAGCAGTACTTC
TRBJ1-1 many 13 - TRBV27 CASSLDANTEAFF TGTGCCAGCAGTTTGGACGCGAACACTGAAGCTTTCTTT
TRBJ2-4 - 15 - TRBV19 CASSTPQGGKNIQYF TGTGCCAGTAGTACCCCCCAGGGTGGCAAAAACATTCAGTACTTC
TRBJ1-1 many 15 - TRBV12-3/TRBV12-4 CASSLMDGLNTEAFF TGTGCCAGCAGTTTAATGGACGGGTTGAACACTGAAGCTTTCTTT
TRBJ2-3 few 16 - TRBV20-1 CSARDWGGRGTDTQYF TGCAGTGCTAGAGATTGGGGGGGCCGAGGCACAGATACGCAGTATTTT
TRBJ2-1 many 14 - TRBV20-1 CSARGGARYNEQFF TGCAGTGCTAGAGGAGGGGCTCGCTACAATGAGCAGTTCTTC
TRBJ1-2 many 13 - TRBV30 CAWSTTGGYGYTF TGTGCCTGGAGTACGACGGGTGGGTATGGCTACACCTTC
TRBJ2-7 few 14 TRBD2 TRBV29-1 CSVETSGDPYEQYF TGCAGCGTTGAGACTAGCGGTGATCCCTACGAGCAGTACTTC
TRBJ2-7 many 16 TRBD2 TRBV6-6 CASSYQLAGGHNEQYF TGTGCCAGCAGTTACCAGCTAGCGGGGGGGCACAACGAGCAGTACTTC
TRBJ1-4 - 15 - TRBV20-1 CSASRAGGSNEKLFF TGCAGTGCTAGTAGGGCGGGGGGGTCTAATGAAAAACTGTTTTTT
TRBJ1-2 few 12 - TRBV12-3/TRBV12-4 CASSFSRDGYTF TGTGCCAGCAGTTTCTCCAGGGATGGCTACACCTTC
TRBJ1-1 - 13 TRBD1 TRBV29-1 CSVRTGGRTEAFF TGCAGCGTTCGGACAGGGGGACGAACTGAAGCTTTCTTT
TRBJ1-1 - 14 - TRBV12-3/TRBV12-4 CASSFWGGGTEAFF TGTGCCAGCAGTTTCTGGGGGGGCGGCACTGAAGCTTTCTTT
TRBJ1-4 many 16 - TRBV5-6 CASSPAVFATNEKLFF TGTGCCAGCAGCCCAGCCGTATTTGCAACTAATGAAAAACTGTTTTTT
TRBJ2-7 few 15 TRBD1 TRBV6-1 CASSDPGQSSYEQYF TGTGCCAGCAGTGACCCGGGACAGAGCTCCTACGAGCAGTACTTC
TRBJ2-3 - 15 - TRBV5-4 CASSSGGAWADTQYF TGTGCCAGCAGCTCCGGAGGGGCTTGGGCAGATACGCAGTATTTT
TRBJ1-5 - 12 - TRBV29-1 CSVCESNQPQHF TGCAGCGTGTGTGAAAGCAATCAGCCCCAGCATTTT
TRBJ1-4 - 15 - TRBV7-2 CASSLGTRPSEKLFF TGTGCCAGCAGCTTAGGGACAAGGCCCAGCGAAAAACTGTTTTTT
TRBJ1-1 many 15 - TRBV7-2 CASSLQGPTNTEAFF TGTGCCAGCAGCTTACAGGGGCCAACGAACACTGAAGCTTTCTTT
TRBJ2-3 many 15 TRBD2 TRBV7-7 CASSQSGGARDTQYF TGTGCTAGCAGCCAAAGCGGGGGGGCCAGAGATACGCAGTATTTT
TRBJ1-3 few 15 - TRBV6-5 CASSNTGFTGNTIYF TGTGCCAGCAGTAACACAGGGTTTACTGGAAACACCATATATTTT
TRBJ2-1 many 21 TRBD2 TRBV4-2 CASSQAPGLAGGPSRYNEQFF TGTGCCAGCAGCCAAGCCCCCGGACTAGCGGGGGGCCCCAGTAGATACAATGAGCAGTTCTTC
TRBJ2-7 many 13 - TRBV19 CASSIQGDYQQYF TGTGCCAGTAGTATTCAGGGGGACTACCAGCAGTACTTC
TRBJ1-2 - 16 - TRBV5-8 CASSLGRTHANDGYTF TGTGCCAGCAGCTTGGGACGTACCCACGCGAACGATGGCTACACCTTC
TRBJ2-7 - 14 TRBD2 TRBV30 CAWTATSGGAEQYF TGTGCCTGGACCGCGACTAGCGGGGGTGCAGAGCAGTACTTC
TRBJ2-3 many 12 - TRBV7-8 CASGQGIDTQYF TGTGCCAGCGGCCAGGGAATAGATACGCAGTATTTT
TRBJ1-1 - 12 - TRBV2 CASSGKGTEAFF TGTGCCAGCAGTGGAAAAGGGACAGAAGCTTTCTTT